The T cell receptor beta chain described here comes from a study of T cell responses to AZD1222 COVID-19 vaccine. General study points: Donors in the cohort were predominantly white British and more often female, and clonal diversity was possibly underestimated. The span of vaccine-associated CD4 TCRs extended across spike, with dominance at 160-218 and 743-854. Only a handful of people who got AZD1222 tested seropositive at baseline. An increase in Spike-specific TCR breadth and depth was observed after two AZD1222 doses.

This CDR3 is built from 14 residues. Germline CDR1 is MNHEY and CDR2 is SMNVEV (reference sequence). V shed 3 bases and J shed 6 bases, with 15 bases lying between them. Data came from immunoSEQ multiplex PCR; TCRdb stores just in-frame clones and leaves some out. The table includes tens of thousands of clones, about nine tenths detected once. As concerns this clone: Its matching antigen is unknown.

The sample in question was peripheral blood, obtained 28 days after the second dose of the MenACWY control vaccine. This chain links TRBV27 with TRBJ2-7, with D possibly TRBD2 on 7 matching bases. This clonotype was obtained from an adult who received the MenACWY meningococcal vaccine as a control. In DNA form, the CDR3 reads TGTGCCAGCAGTTTGAGGGGGGGCTCTATCGAGCAGTACTTC. Its translation is CASSLRGGSIEQYF.